This is a list of T cell receptor beta chains from one sample in a study of blood T cell repertoires in COVID-19. The protocol was immunoSEQ multiplex PCR, while the TCRdb copy is restricted to in-frame clones and leaves out a portion. The sample yields around 150,000 clones, around nine tenths seen once. Sequenced input: peripheral blood. The receptors come from a man between 60 and 75 years old with active or convalescent COVID-19. CDR3s include the opening cysteine and the closing phenylalanine or tryptophan. The order of the fields is D gene, clone size, J gene, V gene, CDR3 protein, CDR3 DNA. D genes are given only for firm matches. Clone size is not always given. Where it is, it says once, few, many or a class for expanded clones.

NA | many | TRBJ2-7 | TRBV14 | CASSHLGLFSSYEQYF | TGTGCCAGCAGCCATCTTGGACTGTTCAGCTCCTACGAGCAGTACTTC
TRBD2 | NA | TRBJ2-1 | TRBV19 | CASSIGLAGYNEQFF | TGTGCCAGTAGTATCGGGCTAGCGGGGTACAATGAGCAGTTCTTC
NA | NA | TRBJ1-2 | TRBV10-3 | CAISGLLQDGYTF | TGTGCCATCAGTGGGTTGTTACAGGATGGCTACACCTTC
NA | NA | TRBJ2-2 | TRBV11-2 | CASSSGKLNTGELFF | TGTGCCAGCAGCTCCGGGAAGTTGAACACCGGGGAGCTGTTTTTT
NA | NA | TRBJ1-1 | TRBV27 | CASSLRVTTEAFF | TGTGCCAGCAGTTTAAGAGTCACCACTGAAGCTTTCTTT
NA | NA | TRBJ2-7 | TRBV27 | CASSQGYEQYF | TGTGCCAGCAGCCAGGGCTACGAGCAGTACTTC
NA | NA | TRBJ1-2 | TRBV19 | CASTSPQGHGYTF | TGTGCCAGTACGAGTCCCCAGGGCCACGGCTACACCTTC
TRBD2 | NA | TRBJ2-1 | TRBV3-1/TRBV3-2 | CASSQDRASGKSYNEQFF | TGTGCCAGCAGCCAAGATCGGGCTAGCGGGAAGTCCTACAATGAGCAGTTCTTC
NA | NA | TRBJ1-2 | TRBV6-5 | CASRTLTVEDGYTF | TGTGCCAGCAGGACCCTGACAGTCGAGGATGGCTACACCTTC
TRBD1 | NA | TRBJ1-5 | TRBV7-8 | CASSFRTGRESQPQHF | TGTGCCAGCAGCTTCAGGACAGGGCGGGAGAGCCAGCCCCAGCATTTT
NA | NA | TRBJ2-6 | TRBV11-2 | CASSFGPRANVLTF | TGTGCCAGCAGCTTTGGCCCAAGGGCCAACGTCCTGACTTTC
TRBD2 | NA | TRBJ2-1 | TRBV24-1 | CATSDLGLAGNNEQFF | TGTGCCACCAGTGATTTGGGGCTAGCGGGCAACAATGAGCAGTTCTTC
NA | NA | TRBJ2-7 | TRBV29-1 | CSVDGGSSYEQYF | TGCAGCGTTGACGGCGGGTCCTCCTACGAGCAGTACTTC
NA | once | TRBJ1-4 | TRBV19 | CASSIVSFAGNEKLFF | TGTGCCAGTAGTATTGTCAGTTTCGCCGGGAATGAAAAACTGTTTTTT
TRBD1 | NA | TRBJ1-4 | TRBV28 | CASSSQGGSNEKLFF | TGTGCCAGCAGTTCCCAGGGGGGAAGTAATGAAAAACTGTTTTTT
TRBD1 | NA | TRBJ2-1 | TRBV4-1 | CASSQPPRDRYNEQFF | TGCGCCAGCAGCCAGCCACCTCGGGACAGATACAATGAGCAGTTCTTC
TRBD2 | NA | TRBJ2-1 | TRBV5-1 | CASSLRTSGTREQFF | TGCGCCAGCAGCTTGCGCACTAGCGGGACCAGGGAGCAGTTCTTC
NA | NA | TRBJ2-7 | TRBV5-1 | CASSLFSGTYEQYF | TGCGCCAGCAGCCTCTTTAGCGGAACCTACGAGCAGTACTTC
NA | NA | TRBJ1-6 | TRBV27 | CASSLLLRSSPLHF | TGTGCCAGCAGTTTATTGCTGAGAAGTTCACCCCTCCACTTT
NA | NA | TRBJ2-1 | TRBV6-5 | CASSIERPGEQFF | TGTGCCAGCAGCATCGAGCGTCCGGGTGAGCAGTTCTTC
TRBD1 | NA | TRBJ2-2 | TRBV30 | CAWKRDRGNGELFF | TGTGCCTGGAAAAGGGACAGGGGGAACGGGGAGCTGTTTTTT
NA | NA | TRBJ1-1 | TRBV28 | CASSLWAENTEAFF | TGTGCCAGCAGTTTATGGGCTGAGAACACTGAAGCTTTCTTT
TRBD1 | NA | TRBJ1-5 | TRBV6-6 | CASSRTGSVKGAQPQHF | TGTGCCAGCAGTCGGACAGGGAGTGTAAAAGGGGCTCAGCCCCAGCATTTT
TRBD1 | NA | TRBJ2-1 | TRBV5-4 | CASSGPAPPGQLLF | TGTGCCAGCAGCGGGCCGGCCCCTCCGGGACAGTTGCTCTTC
NA | NA | TRBJ1-1 | TRBV5-4 | CASSLAGGKNTEAFF | TGTGCCAGCAGCTTGGCCGGAGGGAAGAACACTGAAGCTTTCTTT
NA | NA | TRBJ2-3 | TRBV19 | CASSIAGSTDTQYF | TGTGCCAGTAGTATAGCGGGGAGCACAGATACGCAGTATTTT
TRBD2 | NA | TRBJ2-2 | TRBV18 | CASLPGLAGGRTTGELFF | TGTGCCAGCTTGCCGGGACTAGCGGGAGGACGAACCACCGGGGAGCTGTTTTTT
TRBD2 | NA | TRBJ2-2 | TRBV7-7 | CASSAELAGVPGELFF | TGTGCTAGCAGCGCAGAGCTAGCGGGAGTACCCGGGGAGCTGTTTTTT
TRBD2 | NA | TRBJ2-2 | TRBV7-2 | CASSLVGTSGIGGELFF | TGTGCCAGCAGCTTAGTAGGGACTAGCGGGATTGGCGGGGAGCTGTTTTTT
TRBD1 | NA | TRBJ2-1 | TRBV6-6 | CASSSGQGARDEQFF | TGTGCCAGCAGTTCCGGACAGGGGGCGCGCGATGAGCAGTTCTTC
TRBD2 | NA | TRBJ2-7 | TRBV5-4 | CASSLWSALAGAEQYF | TGTGCCAGCAGCTTGTGGTCGGCACTAGCGGGAGCCGAGCAGTACTTC
NA | NA | TRBJ1-5 | TRBV19 | CASSSEQGDQPQHF | TGTGCCAGTAGTTCGGAACAGGGCGATCAGCCCCAGCATTTT
NA | NA | TRBJ1-4 | TRBV3-1/TRBV3-2 | CASSRTSGFGNEKLFF | TGTGCCAGCAGCCGCACATCGGGGTTCGGGAATGAAAAACTGTTTTTT
TRBD2 | NA | TRBJ2-1 | TRBV11-1 | CASSIGTSGMYEQFF | TGTGCCAGCAGCATCGGGACTAGCGGGATGTATGAGCAGTTCTTC
TRBD1 | NA | TRBJ1-2 | TRBV4-2 | CASSPRDRGRSNYGYTF | TGTGCCAGCAGCCCTCGGGACAGGGGGCGATCTAACTATGGCTACACCTTC
NA | NA | TRBJ1-1 | TRBV12-3/TRBV12-4 | CASSLLASMRAFF | TGTGCCAGCAGTTTACTAGCTTCGATGAGGGCTTTCTTT
TRBD1 | NA | TRBJ1-2 | TRBV19 | CASSINQGAGYTF | TGTGCCAGTAGTATAAACCAGGGGGCTGGCTACACCTTC
NA | NA | TRBJ1-6 | TRBV25-1 | CASKEGNYNSPLHF | TGTGCCAGCAAGGAGGGAAACTATAATTCACCCCTCCACTTT